This T cell receptor (beta chain) was obtained from a study of blood T cell repertoires in COVID-19. Study-wide background: Sample material is recorded as cDNA or gDNA derived from T cells, B-cell-depleted T cells, or PBMCs.

Germline values: CDR1 MNHEY, CDR2 SMNVEV (reference sequence). Trimming took off 1 base at V and 2 bases at J, with 5 bases between the two ends. The CDR3 is 13 residues long. Original handling: Counts of nucleated cells, estimated from reference gene primer amplification, were obtained. The data were produced by immunoSEQ multiplex PCR, yet TCRdb's version contains in-frame clones alone and is incomplete. D and trimming were read from the DNA, whereas the V and J calls and clone size are those reported in that table. The data hold around 430,000 clones, with roughly 88% observed a single time. This chain uses TRBV27 with TRBJ2-5; no firm D call. The sequenced material came from peripheral blood. The origin of this receptor is a woman in her 50s with COVID-19, enrolled during active disease. The DNA for the CDR3 is TGTGCCAGCAGTTTATTTGAGCAAGAGACCCAGTACTTC. This codes for CASSLFEQETQYF.